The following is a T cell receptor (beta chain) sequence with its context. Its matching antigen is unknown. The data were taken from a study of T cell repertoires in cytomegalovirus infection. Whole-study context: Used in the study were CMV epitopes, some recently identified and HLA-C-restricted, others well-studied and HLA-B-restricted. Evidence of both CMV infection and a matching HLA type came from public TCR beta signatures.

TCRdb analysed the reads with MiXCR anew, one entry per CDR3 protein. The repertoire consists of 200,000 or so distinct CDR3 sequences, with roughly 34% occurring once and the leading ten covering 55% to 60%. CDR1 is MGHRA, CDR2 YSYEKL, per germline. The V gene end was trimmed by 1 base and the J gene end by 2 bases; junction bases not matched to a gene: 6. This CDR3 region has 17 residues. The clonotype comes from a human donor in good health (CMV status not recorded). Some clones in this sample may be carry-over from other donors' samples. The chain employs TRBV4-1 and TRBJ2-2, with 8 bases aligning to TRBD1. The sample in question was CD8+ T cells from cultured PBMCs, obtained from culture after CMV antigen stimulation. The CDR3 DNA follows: TGCGCCAGCAGCCAAGTCGGACAGGGTCTAAACACCGGGGAGCTGTTTTTT. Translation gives CASSQVGQGLNTGELFF.